These 31 T cell receptor beta chains came from one sample sequenced in a study of metastatic and nonmetastatic thyroid tumors (TCRdb year 2020). Library preparation was by PCR. The sequencer was an Illumina HiSeq 4000. In TCRdb, the public reads were trimmed at Q25 with fastp and aligned with MiXCR, with productive beta chains retained. This sample has about 26,000 clones in its table, and roughly 24% of those were observed once. Of the sample, 5% to 7% falls within the top ten clones. No treatment had been received by any patient before thyroid surgery. What was sequenced was blood. Receptor source: a female donor with papillary thyroid cancer or a benign thyroid nodule (not recorded which). Some clones in this sample may be carry-over from other donors' samples.

The chain uses TRBV11-2 and TRBJ2-3; D gene uncertain. This CDR3 has 12 amino acids. V was clipped by 2 bases and J by 10 bases, with 10 bases between them. CDR1 is SGHAT and CDR2 is FQNNGV in the germline V gene. In nucleotides, the CDR3 is TGTGCCAGCAGCTTAACTGGAGAATCGCAGTATTTT. Translation: CASSLTGESQYF.

The J gene is TRBJ1-1, the V gene TRBV6-1; no definite D call. This CDR3 contains 11 residues. Per germline, CDR1 MNHNS and CDR2 SASEGT. Trimming removed 9 bases at V and 7 bases at J, with 12 bases between. The CDR3 is CARSLVGEAFF. Here the CDR3 DNA reads TGTGCCAGAAGTCTGGTGGGTGAAGCTTTCTTT.

Turning to this clone: This CDR3 is also generated by other DNA sequences in the sample. CDR3 DNA sequence: TGCAGTGCCCAGGCCCTTGGTGGGACCCAGTACTTC. This encodes CSAQALGGTQYF. V is TRBV20-1 and J is TRBJ2-5; D is uncertain. Trimming left V 6 bases short and J 7 bases short, with 15 bases between. CDR3 length: 12 amino acids. Germline CDR1 and CDR2: DFQATT and SNEGSKA (reference sequence).

This clone was counted ten times or more. The gene calls are TRBV11-2 and TRBJ2-1, with TRBD1 matching 8 bases. The CDR3 has 16 amino acids. Germline lookup yields CDR1 SGHAT and CDR2 FQNNGV. V trimming: 4 bases; J trimming: 8 bases; junction bases outside the gene matches: 13. CDR3 sequence: CASSSISGGVRYEQFF. In nucleotides, the CDR3 is TGTGCCAGCAGCTCAATCTCAGGGGGCGTAAGATATGAGCAGTTCTTC.

This clone was counted many times. This sequence joins TRBV7-8 and TRBJ1-6, with D hard to call. Germline assignment: CDR1 SGHVS and CDR2 FQNEAQ. This CDR3 region has 14 residues. Trimming removed 1 base at V and 8 bases at J, with 9 bases between. The CDR3 spells CASSLGGRDSPLHF. In nucleotides, the CDR3 is TGTGCCAGCAGCTTAGGGGGTAGGGATTCACCCCTCCACTTT. The full variable domain, in which reference TRBV7-8 and TRBJ1-6 provide the parts outside the CDR3, is GAGVSQSPRYKVAKRGQDVALRCDPISGHVSLFWYQQALGQGPEFLTYFQNEAQLDKSGLPSDRFFAERPEGSVSTLKIQRTQQEDSAVYLCASSLGGRDSPLHFGNGTRLTVT.

The chain carries TRBV20-1 and TRBJ2-5; 9 bases are a match to TRBD2. This CDR3 comprises 17 residues. V lost 1 base to trimming and J lost 9 bases; unmatched junction nucleotides: 18. In germline, CDR1 is DFQATT, CDR2 SNEGSKA (reference sequence). CDR3 nucleotides: TGCAGTGCTAGAGGAATAGCGGGAGACGGGCTATACGGGGCCCAGTACTTC. Protein sequence: CSARGIAGDGLYGAQYF.

CDR3 in amino acids: CASSEAAGVLFQPQHF. CDR3 DNA sequence: TGTGCCAGCAGTGAAGCAGCGGGGGTCCTTTTTCAGCCCCAGCATTTT. The rearrangement links TRBV2 to TRBJ1-5; maybe TRBD1 (5 bases). Germline V CDR1 and CDR2: SNHLY, FYNNEI. Trimming cost V 0 bases and J 6 bases, with 15 bases left between them. CDR3 length: 16 amino acids.

This rearrangement joins TRBV7-3 to TRBJ2-5; maybe TRBD2 (7 bases). CDR1 and CDR2 (germline): SGHTA, FQGTGA. There are 15 residues in the CDR3. Between the trimmed V and J ends, which lost 3 bases and 5 bases, there was a span of 16 bases. As DNA, the CDR3 is TGTGCCAGCAGCTTCCTTAGGGGGAGGGGCGAGACCCAGTACTTC. Its protein product is CASSFLRGRGETQYF.

There are many counts of this clone. The genes are TRBV11-2 and TRBJ1-5; possibly TRBD1 for D (5 bases). This CDR3 has 17 residues. V lost 9 bases and J 0 bases, leaving 21 bases between the germline ends. Germline-derived CDR1 and CDR2 are SGHAT and FQNNGV. The CDR3 DNA follows: TGTGCCAGAGCCCAGGGTTGGGCCTTCGATAGCAATCAGCCCCAGCATTTT. This gives the protein CARAQGWAFDSNQPQHF.

By its share, this clone is medium-sized (0.01 to 0.1%). The chain has TRBV20-1 and TRBJ1-2; 8 nucleotides match TRBD1. The CDR3 spans 15 residues. The V gene end was trimmed by 0 bases and the J gene end by 9 bases; junction bases not matched to a gene: 12. Germline CDR1 DFQATT, CDR2 SNEGSKA (reference sequence). The CDR3 bases are TGCAGTGCTAGAGACCCCCCCCAGGACAGGGATAGCTACACCTTC. Residues: CSARDPPQDRDSYTF.

Within the sample, this clone is medium-sized (0.01 to 0.1%). The chain employs TRBV12-3 or TRBV12-4 and TRBJ2-1; 9 bases are shared with TRBD2. J lost 8 bases, V lost 7 bases, and 6 bases had no gene match. The CDR3 consists of 13 residues. In DNA form, the CDR3 reads TGTGCCAGCACGGCGGGAGGGCCCTATGAGCAGTTCTTC. Translating it yields CASTAGGPYEQFF.

With respect to this clone: This may arise from a read error, as a much more abundant clone is one base away. The rearrangement links TRBV29-1 to TRBJ2-5; maybe TRBD1 (5 bases). The germline V gene encodes CDR1 SQVTM and CDR2 ANQGSEA. There are 14 residues in the CDR3. Deletions cut 0 bases from V and 5 bases from J, with 13 bases between. CDR3 nucleotides: TGCAGCGTTGAAGACGTAGGGGCGTGCGAGACCCAGTACTTC. Translation: CSVEDVGACETQYF.

By share of the sample, this clone is medium-sized. This sequence joins TRBV30 and TRBJ1-6; D gene unclear. The length of the CDR3 is 13 residues. Germline V lookup: CDR1 GTSNPN, CDR2 SVGIG (reference sequence). V was trimmed by 0 bases and J by 5 bases, leaving 5 bases between them. As DNA, the CDR3 is TGTGCCTGGAGTGTCCTAAATAATTCACCCCTCCACTTT. Residues: CAWSVLNNSPLHF. Variable domain in full (rest from reference TRBV30 and TRBJ1-6): SQTIHQWPATLVQPVGSPLSLECTVEGTSNPNLYWYRQAAGRGLQLLFYSVGIGQISSEVPQNLSASRPQDRQFILSSKKLLLSDSGFYLCAWSVLNNSPLHFGNGTRLTVT.

This clone is termed medium-sized. V gene TRBV6-1 combines with J gene TRBJ2-1; TRBD2 matches at 13 bases. Per the germline V gene, CDR1 is MNHNS and CDR2 is SASEGT. The J segment lost 7 bases and the V segment lost 6 bases, leaving 6 bases of the junction unmatched. The CDR3 sequence is 15 residues long. The CDR3 bases are TGTGCCAGCAGCGGGGGACTAGCGGGAAATAATGAGCAGTTCTTC. Protein: CASSGGLAGNNEQFF.

This clone is medium-sized. V gene TRBV28 combines with J gene TRBJ2-1; no firm D call. The V and J ends lost 6 bases and 5 bases respectively, with 5 bases between them. This CDR3 comprises 11 residues. Germline CDR1 is MDHEN and CDR2 is SYDVKM. DNA for the CDR3: TGTGCCAGCAGGGTTAACAATGAGCAGTTCTTC. This sequence encodes CASRVNNEQFF.

This clone has a count of ten or more. The chain combines TRBV11-1 with TRBJ2-3, with D perhaps TRBD2 (6 bases). The CDR3 has 18 amino acids. Germline V gene data show CDR1 as SGHAT and CDR2 as FQDESV (reference sequence). V gave up 5 bases and J gave up 2 bases, with 23 bases separating them. The CDR3 reads CASSKSPGRLGVTDTQYF. The CDR3 nucleotides read TGTGCCAGCAGCAAATCTCCGGGAAGACTAGGCGTCACAGATACGCAGTATTTT.

This clone was picked up many times. The chain combines TRBV5-4 with TRBJ1-2; no clear D gene. Germline loops: CDR1 SGHNT, CDR2 YYREEE (reference sequence). V lost 0 bases and J lost 1, with 4 bases in between. The CDR3 contains 13 residues. The CDR3 nucleotides are TGTGCCAGCAGCTTGGACAGTAACTATGGCTACACCTTC. Its protein product is CASSLDSNYGYTF.

The CDR3 DNA follows: TGTGCCAGCAGCTTAGAACTGGAGCAGTACTTC. Residues: CASSLELEQYF. The genes are TRBV11-2 and TRBJ2-7; no firm D call. V was cut by 0 bases and J by 7 bases, with 4 bases left in between. The CDR3 is made up of 11 amino acids. From germline, CDR1 is SGHAT and CDR2 FQNNGV. Full variable domain (rest looked up from reference TRBV11-2 and TRBJ2-7): EAGVAQSPRYKIIEKRQSVAFWCNPISGHATLYWYQQILGQGPKLLIQFQNNGVVDDSQLPKDRFSAERLKGVDSTLKIQPAKLEDSAVYLCASSLELEQYFGPGTRLTVT.

This clone was found many times. The chain combines TRBV5-4 with TRBJ2-1; D may be TRBD1 (5 bases). Germline assignment: CDR1 SGHNT and CDR2 YYREEE (reference sequence). This CDR3 is 13 amino acids long. V lost 0 bases and J 8 bases, leaving 9 bases between the germline ends. The CDR3 region is CASSLEGPHEQFF. The CDR3, as DNA: TGTGCCAGCAGCTTGGAGGGGCCGCATGAGCAGTTCTTC.

In this sample, this clone turned up many times. This chain joins TRBV9 and TRBJ1-1, with D unclear. Germline CDR1 and CDR2: SGDLS and YYNGEE. This CDR3 contains 14 residues. The V gene lost 0 bases and the J gene lost 5 bases, with 11 bases spanning the gap. CDR3 bases: TGTGCCAGCAGCGTAGGTGTCCATGGGACTGAAGCTTTCTTT. Its translation: CASSVGVHGTEAFF.

By proportion, this clone is medium-sized. This chain uses TRBV5-1 with TRBJ1-2; 8 nucleotides match TRBD1. The CDR3 length is 15 residues. Germline V gene data show CDR1 as SGHRS and CDR2 as YFSETQ. J lost 2 bases, V lost 3 bases, and 6 bases had no gene match. CDR3 sequence: CASSSGQGSNYGYTF. CDR3 bases: TGCGCCAGCAGCTCCGGACAGGGAAGCAACTATGGCTACACCTTC.

This clone showed up just once. This chain joins TRBV11-1 and TRBJ2-2; no clear D. The CDR3 has 16 amino acids. Germline values: CDR1 SGHAT, CDR2 FQDESV (reference sequence). V shed 3 bases and J shed 2 bases, with 13 bases lying between them. The DNA of the CDR3 is TGTGCCAGCAGCTTGAGGAAAGGGATCAACACCGGGGAGCTGTTTTTT. Its protein is CASSLRKGINTGELFF.

This clone was found many times. The chain employs TRBV14 and TRBJ1-1; D gene ambiguous. Germline CDR1 and CDR2: SGHDN and FVKESK. V shed 1 base and J shed 1 base, with 4 bases lying between them. This CDR3 is built from 13 residues. In nucleotides, the CDR3 is TGTGCCAGCAGCCAAGGACCGAACACTGAAGCTTTCTTT. Its translation: CASSQGPNTEAFF. Drawing the rest from reference TRBV14 and TRBJ1-1, the complete variable domain is EAGVTQFPSHSVIEKGQTVTLRCDPISGHDNLYWYRRVMGKEIKFLLHFVKESKQDESGMPNNRFLAERTGGTYSTLKVQPAELEDSGVYFCASSQGPNTEAFFGQGTRLTVV.

This clone has only a few counts. The chain uses TRBV20-1 and TRBJ1-2; 8 nucleotides match TRBD1. Germline lookup yields CDR1 DFQATT and CDR2 SNEGSKA (reference sequence). The CDR3 sequence is 13 residues long. Losses at the gene ends were 5 bases for V and 0 bases for J; bases not matched to a gene: 2. CDR3 coding DNA: TGCAGTGCTCCGACAGGGGCTAACTATGGCTACACCTTC. Translated: CSAPTGANYGYTF.

This clone was seen ten or more times. The genes are TRBV3-1 and TRBJ2-5; TRBD2 matches 8 bases. The V and J ends lost 5 bases and 5 bases, in that order; junction bases with no gene match: 7. CDR3 size: 14 residues. CDR1 and CDR2 from the germline V gene are LGHDT and YNNKEL (reference sequence). This CDR3 reads CASSSRGGAETQYF. The CDR3 DNA reads TGTGCCAGCAGCTCACGGGGGGGAGCGGAGACCCAGTACTTC.

This clone was detected only a few times. The V call is TRBV20-1, the J call TRBJ1-1, with D possibly TRBD1 on 5 matching bases. The V gene's germline CDR1 is DFQATT and CDR2 SNEGSKA (reference sequence). The CDR3 loop spans 10 amino acids. V shed 7 bases and J shed 9 bases, with 12 bases lying between them. The CDR3 DNA follows: TGCAGTGGTTCAGGGAAGAAAGCTTTCTTT. It translates to CSGSGKKAFF.

Points on this clone: One base away lies a much larger clone, so this may be a sequencing read error. Because it lacks the conserved phenylalanine or tryptophan at the end, this CDR3 is likely a read error. The sample contains more than one DNA sequence encoding this CDR3. V usage is TRBV9 and J usage is TRBJ2-5; maybe TRBD2 (6 bases). This CDR3 has 13 amino acids. Germline loops: CDR1 SGDLS, CDR2 YYNGEE. Here the CDR3 reads CASSVGDSETQYS. The CDR3 DNA sequence: TGTGCCAGCAGCGTGGGGGACTCAGAGACGCAGTACTCC.

Note on this clone: One end of the junction does not line up with germline, which may come from a read error. The chain employs TRBV7-8 and TRBJ1-6; D is possibly TRBD1 (5 bases). The CDR3 totals 14 residues. Germline V gene data show CDR1 as SGHVS and CDR2 as FQNEAQ. DNA for the CDR3: TGTGCCAGCAGCTTAGTAAAGGGGAATTCACGCCTCCACTTT. Translating it yields CASSLVKGNSRLHF.

With regard to this clone: The same CDR3 is also encoded by other DNA sequences in this sample. The chain has TRBV9 and TRBJ2-5; D possibly corresponds to TRBD2 (6 bases). This CDR3 has 15 amino acids. Deletions cut 0 bases from V and 2 bases from J, with 11 bases between. Germline CDR1 is SGDLS and CDR2 is YYNGEE. The CDR3 coding sequence is TGTGCCAGCAGCGTAGTAGGACTACTACAAGAGACCCAGTACTTC. The encoded protein is CASSVVGLLQETQYF.

This clone was detected only once. The chain couples TRBV30 to TRBJ2-7; D is perhaps TRBD2 (7 bases). V shed 5 bases and J shed 5 bases, with 16 bases lying between them. This CDR3 is built from 13 residues. CDR1 GTSNPN and CDR2 SVGIG come from the germline V gene (reference sequence). This CDR3 reads CAWLGGAHHEQYV. CDR3 bases: TGTGCCTGGCTTGGGGGGGCGCACCACGAGCAGTACGTC.

This rearrangement joins TRBV5-7 to TRBJ2-7; 7 nucleotides match TRBD2. TRBV5-7 is annotated as an ORF whose role is uncertain. The CDR3 runs 15 residues. V lost 0 bases, J lost 1 base, and 4 bases stayed unmatched. The CDR3 here is CASSLERGGSYEQYF. CDR3 bases: TGTGCCAGCAGCTTGGAAAGGGGAGGGTCCTACGAGCAGTACTTC.